This T cell receptor beta chain was retrieved from a study of cytomegalovirus exposure and HLA in healthy donors. Study-wide findings and caveats: Only CMV serostatus was available as immune exposure information.

As regards this clone: Its antigen is unidentified.

PCR amplification relied on 60 Vbeta primers (plus 13 Jbeta primers). This table comes from immunoSEQ multiplex PCR, and its TCRdb copy is limited to in-frame clones, with some not included. The sample holds 200,000 to 250,000 clones, around four fifths seen once. Trimming took 2 bases from V and 7 from J; bases not matched to a gene: 7. Germline V CDR1 and CDR2: SGHTA, FQGNSA. CDR3 length: 15 amino acids. Sequences were obtained from PBMCs. The chain combines TRBV7-2 with TRBJ2-5, with TRBD2 matching 10 bases. The clonotype was recovered from a woman in her thirties or forties in good health and CMV-seronegative. This chain's CDR3 is CASSLLAGATGTQYF. In DNA, the CDR3 is TGTGCCAGCAGCTTACTAGCGGGGGCTACCGGGACCCAGTACTTC.